This T cell receptor (beta chain) was recorded in a study of blood T cell repertoires in COVID-19. Study background: The origin of the acute and convalescent COVID-19 samples was the United States, Italy and Spain.

TCRdb's copy holds only in-frame clones and misses some; the assay was immunoSEQ multiplex PCR. The repertoire holds about 400,000 clones, with more than 70% as singletons. CDR1 and CDR2 (germline): LGHNA, YNFKEQ. Trimming took off 3 bases at V and 2 bases at J, with 10 bases between the two ends. The CDR3 spans 14 residues. This chain uses TRBV4-2 with TRBJ2-5, with a weak D call TRBD2 (6 bases). The TCR comes from a man between 35 and 55 years old in a cohort exposed to, infected with or recovered from COVID-19 (not recorded which). Sequenced: PBMCs or T cells enriched from blood (not recorded which). CDR3: CASSHGGVQETQYF. DNA of the CDR3: TGTGCCAGCAGCCATGGCGGGGTGCAAGAGACCCAGTACTTC.